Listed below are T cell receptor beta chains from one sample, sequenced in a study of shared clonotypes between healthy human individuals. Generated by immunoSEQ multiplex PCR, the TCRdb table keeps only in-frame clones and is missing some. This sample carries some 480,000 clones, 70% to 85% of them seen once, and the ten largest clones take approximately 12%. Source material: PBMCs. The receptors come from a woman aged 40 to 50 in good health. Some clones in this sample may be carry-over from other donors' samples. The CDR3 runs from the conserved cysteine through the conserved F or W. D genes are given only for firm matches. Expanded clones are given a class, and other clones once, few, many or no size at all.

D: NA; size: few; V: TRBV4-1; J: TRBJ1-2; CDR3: CASSPVVPSLGYTF; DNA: TGCGCCAGCAGCCCAGTAGTGCCCTCTCTTGGCTACACCTTC
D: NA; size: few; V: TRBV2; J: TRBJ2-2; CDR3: CASCEANTGELFF; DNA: TGTGCCAGCTGCGAGGCGAACACCGGGGAGCTGTTTTTT
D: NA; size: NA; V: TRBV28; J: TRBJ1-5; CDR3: CASSTTQDLSFMNQPQHF; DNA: TGTGCCAGCAGCACAACACAGGACCTGAGCTTTATGAATCAGCCCCAGCATTTT
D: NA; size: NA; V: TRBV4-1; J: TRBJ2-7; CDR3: CASSQGAGAAVYEQYF; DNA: TGCGCCAGCAGCCAAGGGGCCGGGGCGGCGGTATACGAGCAGTACTTC
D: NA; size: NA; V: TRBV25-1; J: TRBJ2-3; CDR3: CASTLSGGTQYF; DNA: TGTGCCAGCACGCTGTCCGGGGGTACGCAGTATTTT
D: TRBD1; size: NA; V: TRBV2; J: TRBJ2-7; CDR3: CASSSQGQGVHEQYF; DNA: TGTGCCAGCAGTTCACAGGGACAGGGAGTCCACGAGCAGTACTTC
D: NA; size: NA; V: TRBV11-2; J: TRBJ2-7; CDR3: CASSLGPREQYF; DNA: TGTGCCAGCAGCTTAGGCCCCCGGGAGCAGTACTTC
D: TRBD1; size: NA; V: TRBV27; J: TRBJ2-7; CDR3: CASSMSGTGGKKQYF; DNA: TGTGCCAGCAGTATGTCCGGGACAGGGGGCAAGAAGCAGTACTTC
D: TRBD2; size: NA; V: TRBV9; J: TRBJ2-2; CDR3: CASSVESASGSGTGELFF; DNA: TGTGCCAGCAGCGTAGAATCGGCTAGCGGGAGCGGCACCGGGGAGCTGTTTTTT
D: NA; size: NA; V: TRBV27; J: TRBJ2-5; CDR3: CASSLITPGRKEVQYF; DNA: TGTGCCAGCAGTCTAATTACCCCAGGGCGGAAGGAGGTCCAGTACTTC
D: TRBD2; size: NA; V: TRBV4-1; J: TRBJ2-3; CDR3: CASSKSAVTSGRPETDTQYF; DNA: TGCGCCAGCAGCAAGTCGGCGGTGACTAGCGGGAGGCCAGAAACAGATACGCAGTATTTT
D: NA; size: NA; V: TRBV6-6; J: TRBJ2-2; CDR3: CASRVDPTGELFF; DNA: TGTGCCAGCAGGGTTGACCCCACCGGGGAGCTGTTTTTT
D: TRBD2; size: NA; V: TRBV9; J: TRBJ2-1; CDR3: CASSEGLAGGLLEQFF; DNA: TGTGCCAGCAGCGAAGGACTAGCGGGAGGGCTTCTTGAGCAGTTCTTC
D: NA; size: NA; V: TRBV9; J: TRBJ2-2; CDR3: CASSHPGGAANTGELFF; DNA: TGTGCCAGCAGCCATCCCGGTGGGGCCGCGAACACCGGGGAGCTGTTTTTT
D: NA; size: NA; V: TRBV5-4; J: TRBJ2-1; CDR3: CASSLFGGSSYNEQFF; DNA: TGTGCCAGCAGCTTATTCGGCGGCAGCTCCTACAATGAGCAGTTCTTC
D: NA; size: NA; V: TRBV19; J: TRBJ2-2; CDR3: CASSISEGTGELFF; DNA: TGTGCCAGTAGTATCTCCGAAGGAACCGGGGAGCTGTTTTTT
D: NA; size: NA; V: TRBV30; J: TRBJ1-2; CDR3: CAWSAKGEAGLYGYTF; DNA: TGTGCCTGGAGTGCTAAGGGGGAGGCGGGGCTCTATGGCTACACCTTC
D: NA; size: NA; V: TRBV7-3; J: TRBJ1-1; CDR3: CASSLAPAGVNTEAFF; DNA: TGTGCCAGCAGCCTAGCTCCAGCAGGGGTGAACACTGAAGCTTTCTTT
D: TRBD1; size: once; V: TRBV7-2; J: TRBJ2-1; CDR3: CASSFGQGDEQFF; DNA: TGTGCCAGCAGCTTTGGACAGGGGGATGAGCAGTTCTTC